This T cell receptor (beta chain) was observed in a study of blood T cell repertoires in COVID-19. Study background: PBMCs, B-cell-depleted T cells, or T cells provided the cDNA or gDNA that made up the material.

TCRdb keeps only in-frame clones here, not all; method: immunoSEQ multiplex PCR. The sample holds fewer than 500,000 clones, roughly 88% seen once. The ends lost 1 base at V and 7 bases at J; junction bases unmatched: 10. Germline CDR1 and CDR2: SGHRS and YFSETQ. CDR3 length: 15 amino acids. This TCR was recovered from a woman aged 25 to 39 with active or convalescent COVID-19. Sequenced: peripheral blood. V gene TRBV5-1 combines with J gene TRBJ1-2; 7 bases fit TRBD1. This CDR3 reads CASSLPEPGGSGYTF. CDR3 DNA: TGCGCCAGCAGCTTGCCTGAACCAGGGGGTTCTGGCTACACCTTC.